The rows below give T cell receptor beta chains drawn from one sample of a study of blood T cells in healthy people across ages. TCRdb redid the calling of the 5' RACE reads with MiXCR, one entry per CDR3 protein. The sample consists of 700,000 to 1,000,000 distinct CDR3 sequences, under 45% of them appearing once. The sequencing input was blood. Source of these receptors: a man aged 55-75 years in good health. CDR3s include the opening cysteine and the closing phenylalanine or tryptophan. D genes are given only for firm matches. Where a row states a size, it is once, few, many or the class of an expanded clone; other rows omit it.

v_gene,abundance,j_gene,d_gene,CDR3nt,CDR3aa
TRBV29-1,.,TRBJ2-3,TRBD1,TGCAGCGCTGGTCGACAGGGGAGCACAGATACGCAGTATTTT,CSAGRQGSTDTQYF
TRBV5-6,few,TRBJ2-5,.,TGTGCCAGCAGTCTCGTCGGGGACCCTACTTCGCAAGAGACCCAGTACTTC,CASSLVGDPTSQETQYF
TRBV25-1,.,TRBJ1-4,TRBD1,TGTGCCAGCAGTGCGGACAGGGGGCAAGAAAAACTGTTTTTT,CASSADRGQEKLFF
TRBV20-1,few,TRBJ1-2,.,TGCAGTGCTAAAGGGGGGGGAAACTATGGCTACACCTTC,CSAKGGGNYGYTF
TRBV12-5,.,TRBJ2-3,TRBD2,TGTGCTAGTGGTTTCGGCTTACTAGCGGGGGTCACCACAGATACGCAGTATTTT,CASGFGLLAGVTTDTQYF
TRBV12-3/TRBV12-4,.,TRBJ2-3,TRBD2,TGTGCCAGCAGTGACAGAGGGAGGGCAGATACGCAGTATTTT,CASSDRGRADTQYF
TRBV24-1,.,TRBJ2-1,.,TGTGCCACTAGTGAACCTACCGGAGTCGCCTACAATGAGCAGTTCTTC,CATSEPTGVAYNEQFF
TRBV7-2,.,TRBJ2-5,.,TGTGCCAGCAGCTTCCAAGGCGGGGAGCCCGAGACCCAGTACTTC,CASSFQGGEPETQYF
TRBV6-1,.,TRBJ2-7,TRBD1,TGTGCCAGCAGTCCCAGGACAGGGCCCTCCTACGAGCAGTACTTC,CASSPRTGPSYEQYF
TRBV5-1,.,TRBJ2-7,.,TGCGCCAGCAGCTTCTCCCTCACAGGGAGCTCCTACGAGCAGTACTTC,CASSFSLTGSSYEQYF
TRBV5-1,.,TRBJ1-2,.,TGCGCCAGCAGCCTTGCCCCTAACTATGGCTACACCTTC,CASSLAPNYGYTF
TRBV7-2,.,TRBJ2-1,TRBD1,TGTGCTAGCAGCTTACAGGGGGTCGGCTTGTACAATGAGCAGTTCTTC,CASSLQGVGLYNEQFF
TRBV12-3/TRBV12-4,few,TRBJ1-1,TRBD1,TGTGCCAGCAGTCTCGGGACAGGGCGAGCTTTCTTT,CASSLGTGRAFF
TRBV7-2,.,TRBJ1-4,TRBD1,TGTGCCAGCAGCTTAGCGGGACAGGTTCCAACTAATGAAAAACTGTTTTTT,CASSLAGQVPTNEKLFF
TRBV7-9,.,TRBJ1-5,.,TGTGCCCGCAGCTCAATCGACAGTCCGAATCAGCCCCAGCATTTT,CARSSIDSPNQPQHF
TRBV7-8,.,TRBJ2-5,TRBD1,TGTGCCAGCAGCTTAGCGAGGAGGGACAGGGACCTGCTGGAGACCCAGTACTTC,CASSLARRDRDLLETQYF
TRBV5-1,few,TRBJ2-1,TRBD2,TGCGCCAGCAGCTTGGGGGGTAGCGGGGTCTCCTACAATGAGCAGTTCTTC,CASSLGGSGVSYNEQFF
TRBV6-1,few,TRBJ2-6,TRBD1,TGTGCCAGCAATAATGGACAGGCTGGGGCCAACGTCCTGACTTTC,CASNNGQAGANVLTF
TRBV30,.,TRBJ2-2,.,TGTGCCTGCATCTTAGGGCCGTTTAGCACCGGGGAGCTGTTTTTT,CACILGPFSTGELFF
TRBV6-1,.,TRBJ2-3,.,TGTGCCAGCAGTGTGTCCCTAGATACGCAGTATTTT,CASSVSLDTQYF
TRBV10-3,many,TRBJ2-1,.,TGTGCCATCAGTGAGTCATGGCGGGGCGGCTCCTACAATGAGCAGTTCTTC,CAISESWRGGSYNEQFF
TRBV7-2,.,TRBJ2-6,.,TGTGCCGGCACCCTTAGGGCCCGCGCCTCTGGGGCCAACGTCCTGACTTTC,CAGTLRARASGANVLTF
TRBV6-6,.,TRBJ2-3,TRBD2,TGTGCCAGCACCTCTAGCGGGGAGGGCACAGATACGCAGTATTTT,CASTSSGEGTDTQYF
TRBV2,.,TRBJ2-1,.,TGTGCCAGCACTCCCCAGGGATCCTCCTACAATGAGCAGTTCTTC,CASTPQGSSYNEQFF
TRBV3-1,few,TRBJ2-7,.,TGTGCCAGCAGCCAAGGTTTTACTGCCTACGAGCAGTACTTC,CASSQGFTAYEQYF
TRBV4-3,.,TRBJ2-2,TRBD2,TGCGCCAGCAGCCAAGGGGGAGGGCTGGACACCGGGGAGCTGTTTTTT,CASSQGGGLDTGELFF
TRBV20-1,.,TRBJ2-7,.,TGCAGTGCCACAAAAGACCCGGGCTACGAGCAGTACTTC,CSATKDPGYEQYF
TRBV7-8,few,TRBJ2-7,TRBD2,TGTGCCAGCAGCCTGTACTCTAGCGGGGGGAGGTCCTACGAGCAGTACTTC,CASSLYSSGGRSYEQYF
TRBV20-1,.,TRBJ1-2,TRBD1,TGCAGTGCTGGGACAGGTGGGCCCTATGGCTACACCTTC,CSAGTGGPYGYTF
TRBV6-6,.,TRBJ2-7,.,TGTGCCAGCAGTTACGGGGCAGGGAACTCCTACGAGCAGTACTTC,CASSYGAGNSYEQYF
TRBV4-3,.,TRBJ2-1,.,TGCGCCAGCAGCCAAGATCTCGGAGTAGCGAGCTCCTACAATGAGCAGTTCTTC,CASSQDLGVASSYNEQFF
TRBV6-6,.,TRBJ2-7,.,TGTGCCAGCAGCCTACAGGACGTCTACGAGCAGTACTTC,CASSLQDVYEQYF
TRBV9,.,TRBJ2-4,.,TGTGCCAGCAGCGTAGATCTAGCTTCCTACAATGAGCAGTACTTC,CASSVDLASYNEQYF
TRBV28,few,TRBJ2-7,.,TGTGCCAGCAGTTTCCCACAGGACCGCTACGAGCAGTACTTC,CASSFPQDRYEQYF
TRBV24-1,.,TRBJ2-7,TRBD1,TGTGCCACCAGTGACGTGACAGGGGCCTCCTACAATGAGCAGTACTTC,CATSDVTGASYNEQYF
TRBV12-3/TRBV12-4,few,TRBJ2-7,.,TGTGCCAGCAGTAGGAGGTACGAGCAGTACTTC,CASSRRYEQYF
TRBV20-1,few,TRBJ2-1,TRBD1,TGCAGTGCTAACCGACAGGGCAAACCAAGCAATGAGCAGTTCTTC,CSANRQGKPSNEQFF
TRBV29-1,.,TRBJ1-5,.,TGCAGCGTTGCGGACGGGCTTATTGGCAATCAGCCCCAGCATTTT,CSVADGLIGNQPQHF
TRBV6-5,.,TRBJ2-1,.,TGTGCCAGCAGGGGGACTTCGAGCTCCTACAATGAGCAGTTCTTC,CASRGTSSSYNEQFF
TRBV4-3,.,TRBJ1-2,.,TGCGCCAGCAGCCAAGGTGCCCTGAATGAGTATGGCTACACCTTC,CASSQGALNEYGYTF
TRBV28,.,TRBJ2-7,TRBD1,TGTGCCAGCAGTTCGACGATGGACAGGGGCATCTACGAGCAGTACTTC,CASSSTMDRGIYEQYF
TRBV30,.,TRBJ1-2,.,TGTGCCTGGACTGGATTCCCGGACAGACCGCAGAACTATGGCTACACCTTC,CAWTGFPDRPQNYGYTF
TRBV18,.,TRBJ2-7,.,TGTGCCAGCTCACCACGGGGGGTCGAGCAGTACTTC,CASSPRGVEQYF
TRBV13,.,TRBJ2-1,.,TGTGCCAGCAGCTTAGGCAAAGGCAATGAGCAGTTCTTC,CASSLGKGNEQFF
TRBV3-1,.,TRBJ2-6,.,TGTGCCAGCAGCCAAATGTCAGTCTCTGGGGCCAACGTCCTGACTTTC,CASSQMSVSGANVLTF